This T cell receptor (beta chain) was sequenced during a study of shared clonotypes between healthy human individuals. Points from the study as a whole: Larger estimated richness was generally recorded for naive subsets relative to memory subsets.

Original processing methods: Filtering differed for immunoSEQ, which gave only junction sequences without quality scores. TCRdb's copy holds only in-frame clones and misses some; the assay was immunoSEQ multiplex PCR. The V and J calls and clone size were taken over from that table, and D and trimming were inferred from the DNA. The sample contains about 1.1 million clones, approximately 77% of which appear only once. Comments on this clone: As yet, its antigen is unknown. It is likely a read error: a sequence one base away is far more abundant.

The sample was memory CD4+ T cells from PBMCs. Subset denoted: CD45RA-negative fraction. This clonotype originated in a young man in good health. Some clones in this sample may be carry-over from other donors' samples.

The CDR3 sequence: CASSLDRNTDTQYF. The CDR3 DNA reads as TGTGCCAGCAGCTTAGACAGGAACACAGATACGCAGTATTTT. The chain couples TRBV11-1 to TRBJ2-3, with D perhaps TRBD1 (5 bases). The CDR3 has 14 amino acids. The V gene's germline CDR1 is SGHAT and CDR2 FQDESV (reference sequence). The V end lost 1 base, the J end lost 2 bases, and 7 bases lay between the germline ends.